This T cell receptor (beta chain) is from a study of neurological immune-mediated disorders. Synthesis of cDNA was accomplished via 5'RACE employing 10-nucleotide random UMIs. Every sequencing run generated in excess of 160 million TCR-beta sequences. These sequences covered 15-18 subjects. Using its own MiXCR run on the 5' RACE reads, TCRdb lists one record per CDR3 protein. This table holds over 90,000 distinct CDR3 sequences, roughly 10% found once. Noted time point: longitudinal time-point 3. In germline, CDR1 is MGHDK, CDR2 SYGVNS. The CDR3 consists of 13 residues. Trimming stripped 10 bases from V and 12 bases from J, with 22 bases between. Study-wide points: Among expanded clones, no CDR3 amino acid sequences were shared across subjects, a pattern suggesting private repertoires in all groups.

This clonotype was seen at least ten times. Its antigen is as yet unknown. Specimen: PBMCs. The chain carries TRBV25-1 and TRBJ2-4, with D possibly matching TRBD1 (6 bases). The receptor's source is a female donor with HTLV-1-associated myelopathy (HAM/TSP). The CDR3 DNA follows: TGTGCCAACAGAGCCGGGACATTTTCGGCTCAGTACTTC. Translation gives CANRAGTFSAQYF.